This is a list of T cell receptor beta chains from one sample in a study of blood T cell repertoires in COVID-19. Repertoires were generated with immunoSEQ multiplex PCR, while TCRdb's copy carries only in-frame clones and drops some. The sample records under 200,000 clones, roughly 88% being singletons. The sample consisted of peripheral blood. The receptors shown here come from a man aged 18 to 29 with acute or convalescent COVID-19. CDR3s include the opening cysteine and the closing phenylalanine or tryptophan. D genes are given only for firm matches. Size values are once, few and many counts, or a class for expanded clones, and some rows have none.

j_call: TRBJ1-4
d_call: -
clone_size: -
v_call: TRBV5-4
cdr3_nt: TGTGCCAGCAGCTTGGGCCACACGGGAACTAATGAAAAACTGTTTTTT
cdr3_aa: CASSLGHTGTNEKLFF

j_call: TRBJ2-3
d_call: TRBD1
clone_size: -
v_call: TRBV7-6
cdr3_nt: TGTGCCAGCAGCTCCGGCGACAGGGGTAGCACAGATACGCAGTATTTT
cdr3_aa: CASSSGDRGSTDTQYF

j_call: TRBJ1-1
d_call: TRBD1
clone_size: -
v_call: TRBV19
cdr3_nt: TGTGCCAGTAGTATAGAGGACAGGTCCCTCACTGAAGCTTTCTTT
cdr3_aa: CASSIEDRSLTEAFF

j_call: TRBJ1-3
d_call: -
clone_size: -
v_call: TRBV6-1
cdr3_nt: TGTGCCAGCAGTGACAGGGCGTTCTCTGGAAACACCATATATTTT
cdr3_aa: CASSDRAFSGNTIYF

j_call: TRBJ1-3
d_call: TRBD1
clone_size: -
v_call: TRBV4-1
cdr3_nt: TGCGCCAGCAGCCTACAGGGGGGCCCTGGAAACACCATATATTTT
cdr3_aa: CASSLQGGPGNTIYF

j_call: TRBJ2-7
d_call: -
clone_size: few
v_call: TRBV6-5
cdr3_nt: TGTGCCAGCAGTCGCGCTACCTCATACGAGCAGTACTTC
cdr3_aa: CASSRATSYEQYF

j_call: TRBJ2-1
d_call: -
clone_size: -
v_call: TRBV3-1/TRBV3-2
cdr3_nt: TGTGCCAGCAGCCGCTCCCCTCTGTCGAGCGAGCTACAGTTCTTC
cdr3_aa: CASSRSPLSSELQFF

j_call: TRBJ1-2
d_call: TRBD1
clone_size: -
v_call: TRBV9
cdr3_nt: TGTGCCAGCAGCGTAGAGATTGGGACAGGGGATGGCTACACCTTC
cdr3_aa: CASSVEIGTGDGYTF

j_call: TRBJ2-1
d_call: TRBD1
clone_size: -
v_call: TRBV14
cdr3_nt: TGTGCCAGCAGCCTGCTAACAGGGGAAAATGAGCAGTTCTTC
cdr3_aa: CASSLLTGENEQFF

j_call: TRBJ1-2
d_call: -
clone_size: -
v_call: TRBV19
cdr3_nt: TGTGCCAGTAAGGCGACAGTCTATGGCTACACCTTC
cdr3_aa: CASKATVYGYTF

j_call: TRBJ2-5
d_call: TRBD2
clone_size: -
v_call: TRBV7-6
cdr3_nt: TGTGCCAGCAGCTTAGAGACTAGCGGGGGGGTTCCCCCAGAGACCCAGTACTTC
cdr3_aa: CASSLETSGGVPPETQYF

j_call: TRBJ1-2
d_call: -
clone_size: -
v_call: TRBV30
cdr3_nt: TGTGCCTGGAGTGTACGGGTTGGGTATGGCTACACCTTC
cdr3_aa: CAWSVRVGYGYTF

j_call: TRBJ1-5
d_call: -
clone_size: -
v_call: TRBV5-8
cdr3_nt: TGTGCCAGCAGCTTTGGGAGGGATCAGCCCCAGCATTTT
cdr3_aa: CASSFGRDQPQHF

j_call: TRBJ1-4
d_call: -
clone_size: -
v_call: TRBV4-1
cdr3_nt: TGCGCCAGCAGCCCTCCCTCCATAGATGAAAAACTGTTTTTT
cdr3_aa: CASSPPSIDEKLFF

j_call: TRBJ1-1
d_call: -
clone_size: -
v_call: TRBV4-1
cdr3_nt: TGCGCCAGCAGCTCCCGCCCACAGTCCATGAACACTGAAGCTTTCTTT
cdr3_aa: CASSSRPQSMNTEAFF

j_call: TRBJ2-3
d_call: TRBD1
clone_size: -
v_call: TRBV5-1
cdr3_nt: TGCGCCAGCAGCATAACAGGGGTGGCAGATACGCAGTATTTT
cdr3_aa: CASSITGVADTQYF

j_call: TRBJ1-1
d_call: TRBD1
clone_size: -
v_call: TRBV5-1
cdr3_nt: TGCGCCAGCAGCTCGGGACAGGGAAGGACTGAAGCTTTCTTT
cdr3_aa: CASSSGQGRTEAFF

j_call: TRBJ1-2
d_call: -
clone_size: -
v_call: TRBV20-1
cdr3_nt: TGCAGTGCTAGGTTAGACTATGGCTACACCTTC
cdr3_aa: CSARLDYGYTF

j_call: TRBJ1-6
d_call: -
clone_size: -
v_call: TRBV6-5
cdr3_nt: TGTGCCAGCAGTTACGAACAGGCCATATCGTCTCCCCTCCACTTT
cdr3_aa: CASSYEQAISSPLHF

j_call: TRBJ1-2
d_call: -
clone_size: -
v_call: TRBV9
cdr3_nt: TGTGCCAGCAGCGTAGGTCAATTAGCCCCCTATGGCTACACCTTC
cdr3_aa: CASSVGQLAPYGYTF

j_call: TRBJ2-7
d_call: TRBD2
clone_size: -
v_call: TRBV6-2/TRBV6-3
cdr3_nt: TGTGCCAGCAGTCGGACTAGCGGGAGACCTTCTACCTACTACGAGCAGTACTTC
cdr3_aa: CASSRTSGRPSTYYEQYF

j_call: TRBJ2-3
d_call: -
clone_size: -
v_call: TRBV5-6
cdr3_nt: TGTGCCAGCAGCTTGTCAGGGGGCACAGATACGCAGTATTTT
cdr3_aa: CASSLSGGTDTQYF

j_call: TRBJ2-3
d_call: TRBD1
clone_size: -
v_call: TRBV7-7
cdr3_nt: TGTGCCAGCAGCTTAGGACCGGGACAGGGGACAGATACGCAGTATTTT
cdr3_aa: CASSLGPGQGTDTQYF

j_call: TRBJ1-4
d_call: -
clone_size: -
v_call: TRBV3-1/TRBV3-2
cdr3_nt: TGTGCCAGCAGCCAAGATAAGGATTGGAGCAGGGGTGAAAAACTGTTTTTT
cdr3_aa: CASSQDKDWSRGEKLFF

j_call: TRBJ1-1
d_call: -
clone_size: once
v_call: TRBV5-4
cdr3_nt: TGTGCCAGCAGCTTGGACAGGACGAACACTGAAGCTTTCTTT
cdr3_aa: CASSLDRTNTEAFF

j_call: TRBJ2-2
d_call: -
clone_size: -
v_call: TRBV5-1
cdr3_nt: TGCGCCAGCAGCCTCAGCGCGAACACCGGGGAGCTGTTTTTT
cdr3_aa: CASSLSANTGELFF

j_call: TRBJ1-1
d_call: -
clone_size: few
v_call: TRBV6-5
cdr3_nt: TGTGCCAGCAGTTACAAAGGGAGAGATGGTGAAGCTTTCTTT
cdr3_aa: CASSYKGRDGEAFF

j_call: TRBJ1-4
d_call: -
clone_size: -
v_call: TRBV7-4
cdr3_nt: TGTGCCAGCAGCCTCAACAGGGCTACTAATGAAAAACTGTTTTTT
cdr3_aa: CASSLNRATNEKLFF

j_call: TRBJ1-2
d_call: -
clone_size: -
v_call: TRBV6-5
cdr3_nt: TGTGCCAGCAGTTACTCCAGCGAAGGGGCGCTGGGCTACACCTTC
cdr3_aa: CASSYSSEGALGYTF

j_call: TRBJ1-6
d_call: -
clone_size: -
v_call: TRBV6-5
cdr3_nt: TGTGCCAGCAGTTCGCACGGGGGTTCACCCCTCCACTTT
cdr3_aa: CASSSHGGSPLHF

j_call: TRBJ2-2
d_call: TRBD2
clone_size: -
v_call: TRBV24-1
cdr3_nt: TGTGCCACCAGTGATTCGCGGGGGGGCCGCACCGGGGAGCTGTTTTTT
cdr3_aa: CATSDSRGGRTGELFF

j_call: TRBJ1-1
d_call: TRBD1
clone_size: -
v_call: TRBV7-9
cdr3_nt: TGTGCCAGCAGATACACAGGGGAGACTGAAGCTTTCTTT
cdr3_aa: CASRYTGETEAFF

j_call: TRBJ2-7
d_call: -
clone_size: -
v_call: TRBV5-1
cdr3_nt: TGCGCCAGCAGCCCAGGGTACGAGCAGTACTTC
cdr3_aa: CASSPGYEQYF

j_call: TRBJ2-5
d_call: -
clone_size: -
v_call: TRBV9
cdr3_nt: TGTGCCAGCAGCGTAGAGACAGTGGGCCAAGAGACCCAGTACTTC
cdr3_aa: CASSVETVGQETQYF

j_call: TRBJ2-7
d_call: TRBD2
clone_size: -
v_call: TRBV7-8
cdr3_nt: TGTGCCAGCAGCCCGCGGGAGCTTTCCTACGAGCAGTACTTC
cdr3_aa: CASSPRELSYEQYF

j_call: TRBJ1-6
d_call: TRBD1
clone_size: -
v_call: TRBV10-1
cdr3_nt: TGCGCCAGCAGCACGGGACAGATACTTCACTCCTATAATTCACCCCTCCACTTT
cdr3_aa: CASSTGQILHSYNSPLHF

j_call: TRBJ2-2
d_call: -
clone_size: -
v_call: TRBV4-1
cdr3_nt: TGCGCCAGCAGCCATCAGTCGCACACCGGGGAGCTGTTTTTT
cdr3_aa: CASSHQSHTGELFF

j_call: TRBJ2-7
d_call: TRBD1
clone_size: -
v_call: TRBV7-2
cdr3_nt: TGTGCCAGCAGCATCTCCCCGGGACAGGGGACCTACGAGCAGTACTTC
cdr3_aa: CASSISPGQGTYEQYF

j_call: TRBJ1-2
d_call: TRBD1
clone_size: -
v_call: TRBV5-1
cdr3_nt: TGCGCCAGCAGCTTGGGGGGACAGGGAAATGGCTACACCTTC
cdr3_aa: CASSLGGQGNGYTF

j_call: TRBJ2-7
d_call: TRBD2
clone_size: -
v_call: TRBV7-8
cdr3_nt: TGTGCCAGCAGCATTCAAGGACTAGCGGGAGTGGCCTACGAGCAGTACTTC
cdr3_aa: CASSIQGLAGVAYEQYF

j_call: TRBJ2-7
d_call: TRBD1
clone_size: once
v_call: TRBV11-2
cdr3_nt: TGTGCCAGCACCCTTAGGGACAGTTCCTACGAGCAGTACTTC
cdr3_aa: CASTLRDSSYEQYF